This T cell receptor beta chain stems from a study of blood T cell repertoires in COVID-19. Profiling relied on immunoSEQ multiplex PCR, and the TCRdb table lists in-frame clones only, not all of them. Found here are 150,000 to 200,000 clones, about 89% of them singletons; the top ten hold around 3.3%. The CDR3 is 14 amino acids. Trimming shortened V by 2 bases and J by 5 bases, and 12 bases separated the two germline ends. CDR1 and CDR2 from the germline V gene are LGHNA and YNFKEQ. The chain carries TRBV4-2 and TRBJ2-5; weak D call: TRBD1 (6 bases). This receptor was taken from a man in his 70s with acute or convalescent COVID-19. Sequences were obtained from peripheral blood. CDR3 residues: CASSQFQGRETQYF. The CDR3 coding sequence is TGTGCCAGCAGCCAATTTCAGGGGCGGGAGACCCAGTACTTC.